The next 30 T cell receptor beta chains were all read from a single sample in a study of blood T cells in healthy people across ages (dated by TCRdb to between 2014 and 2016). Preparation of the library involved 5' RACE. Sequencing was performed on an Illumina HiSeq 2500. A second PCR of roughly 6 to 12 cycles was run with a J-beta primer mix and a sample-barcoded 5' primer. TCRdb passed the public sequencing reads through fastp at Q25 and MiXCR, retaining productive beta sequences. Every entry covers one CDR3 protein and lists the most common genes and DNA from its rows. Here the sample has roughly 1,100,000 distinct CDR3 sequences; approximately 25% occur a single time. About 0.8% of the sample is held by the ten biggest clonotypes. This same sample was also taken into another study, of T cells of mothers and their children.

Source material: blood. The source is a girl aged 2-10 years in good health.

This clonotype was seen a few times. The chain couples TRBV7-2 to TRBJ2-5; no clear D. The V gene's germline CDR1 is SGHTA and CDR2 FQGNSA. This CDR3 is 12 amino acids long. Trimming shortened V by 1 base and J by 7 bases, and 7 bases separated the two germline ends. The CDR3: CASSLGYGTQYF. The CDR3, as DNA: TGTGCCAGCAGCTTAGGTTACGGGACCCAGTACTTC. The full variable domain, with the rest looked up from reference TRBV7-2 and TRBJ2-5, is GAGVSQSPSNKVTEKGKDVELRCDPISGHTALYWYRQSLGQGLEFLIYFQGNSAPDKSGLPSDRFSAERTGGSVSTLTIQRTQQEDSAVYLCASSLGYGTQYFGPGTRLLVL.

DNA for the CDR3: TGTGCCAGCAGTTTGGGGCGACCGCCCTACAATGAGCAGTTCTTC. It codes for CASSLGRPPYNEQFF. V and J are TRBV12-3 or TRBV12-4 and TRBJ2-1; D is possibly TRBD1 (5 bases). Trimming left V 3 bases short and J 2 bases short, with 11 bases between. CDR3 length: 15 amino acids.

The genes are TRBV29-1 and TRBJ2-1; 10 bases fit TRBD1. The J call is in doubt because the DNA end fits TRBJ2-7 better. This CDR3 has 14 residues. Germline CDR1 is SQVTM and CDR2 is ANQGSEA. The DNA of the CDR3 is TGCAGCGCCATACTCCGGGACAGGGGCTACGAGCAGTACTTC. Translated: CSAILRDRGYEQYF.

Ten or more counts support this clonotype. The CDR3 region has the DNA TGTGCCAGCACCCGGGACGTCTACGAGCAGTACTTC. It yields the protein CASTRDVYEQYF. The chain is built from TRBV2 and TRBJ2-7; TRBD1 or TRBD2 may be the D gene (5 bases each). The CDR3 sequence is 12 residues long. Germline CDR1 is SNHLY and CDR2 is FYNNEI. V was trimmed by 7 bases and J by 3 bases, leaving 10 bases between them.

The table lists this clonotype with a few counts. The V gene is TRBV29-1, the J gene TRBJ2-5; unclear D gene. Germline assignment: CDR1 SQVTM and CDR2 ANQGSEA. Trimming left V 5 bases short and J 4 bases short, with 8 bases between. The CDR3 covers 11 residues. The CDR3 nucleotides are TGCAGCGTTTTTAGCCCAGAGACCCAGTACTTC. Translating gives CSVFSPETQYF.

Only a few counts were recorded for this clonotype. J is TRBJ1-4 and V is TRBV5-1, with D possibly being TRBD1 (5 bases). Per germline, CDR1 SGHRS and CDR2 YFSETQ. CDR3 length equals 15 residues. Trimming removed 1 base from V and 8 bases from J, with 15 bases in between. CDR3 sequence reads: CASSLFSREGEKLFF. The CDR3 nucleotides are TGCGCCAGCAGCTTGTTTTCCAGGGAGGGGGAAAAACTGTTTTTT.

This clonotype was seen only a few times. V is TRBV4-2 and J is TRBJ2-2; TRBD2 might be the D (6 bases). Germline CDR1 LGHNA, CDR2 YNFKEQ. The CDR3 sequence is 15 residues long. V shed 1 base and J shed 7 bases, with 13 bases lying between them. CDR3 in amino acids: CASSQVRAEGGELFF. The CDR3, as DNA: TGTGCCAGCAGCCAAGTAAGAGCGGAGGGCGGGGAGCTGTTTTTT.

V usage is TRBV28 and J usage is TRBJ1-1, with no clear D. V was shortened by 11 bases and J by 1 base, with 11 bases between the two germline ends. Germline assignment: CDR1 MDHEN and CDR2 SYDVKM. The CDR3 totals 12 residues. This CDR3 is CAHKQENTEAFF. CDR3 sequence (DNA): TGTGCCCACAAGCAGGAGAACACTGAAGCTTTCTTT.

This clonotype was observed once. This rearrangement joins TRBV2 to TRBJ2-7; D gene ambiguous. V shed 6 bases and J shed 3 bases, with 12 bases lying between them. The CDR3 length is 13 residues. CDR1 is SNHLY and CDR2 is FYNNEI in the germline V gene. As DNA, the CDR3 is TGTGCCAGCAGGACCCCTAAGGTCTACGAGCAGTACTTC. Translated, it gives CASRTPKVYEQYF.

This clonotype was seen once. The chain carries TRBV2 and TRBJ2-3, with D tentatively TRBD1 (5 bases). From germline, CDR1 is SNHLY and CDR2 FYNNEI. The length of the CDR3 is 14 residues. V lost 7 bases, J lost 0 bases, and 11 bases lay in between. The CDR3 DNA reads TGTGCCAGCATAGGGGTCCCAAGCACAGATACGCAGTATTTT. Its protein is CASIGVPSTDTQYF.

The chain joins TRBV7-2 to TRBJ2-5; D may be TRBD1 (5 bases). Gene TRBJ2-7 matches the end of the DNA better, so the J call may be wrong. This CDR3 has 12 residues. Germline CDR1 SGHTA, CDR2 FQGNSA. CDR3 loop: CASSYPGFEQYF. Here the CDR3 DNA reads TGTGCCAGCAGCTACCCAGGGTTCGAGCAGTACTTC.

This clonotype occurred a few times. The chain employs TRBV29-1 and TRBJ2-3, with D possibly TRBD1 on 6 matching bases. The V gene's germline CDR1 is SQVTM and CDR2 ANQGSEA. V gave up 6 bases and J gave up 4 bases, with 23 bases separating them. The CDR3 length is 16 residues. CDR3 sequence (DNA): TGCAGCGTGGGGCCCCTCCCGGGACAATCCTCAGATACGCAGTATTTT. This translates into CSVGPLPGQSSDTQYF.

V and J are TRBV12-5 and TRBJ2-1, with D perhaps matching TRBD2 (6 bases). The J call may be faulty, since TRBJ2-7 better matches the DNA end. This CDR3 has 12 amino acids. The germline gives CDR1 LGHNT, CDR2 FRNRAP. The CDR3 sequence is CASGSDYYEQYF. For the CDR3, the DNA is TGTGCTAGTGGTTCGGACTACTACGAGCAGTACTTC.

J is TRBJ2-5 and V is TRBV3-1; no clear D. V shed 3 bases and J shed 4 bases, with 12 bases lying between them. Germline loops: CDR1 LGHDT, CDR2 YNNKEL (reference sequence). The CDR3 extends over 14 amino acids. The CDR3 nucleotides read TGTGCCAGCAGCCATTCTGGGGTAGTAGAGACCCAGTACTTC. Its protein product is CASSHSGVVETQYF.

This clonotype has just one count. One end of the junction fails to match germline, which may point to a read error. This chain connects TRBV28 to TRBJ1-4; no clear D. Looked up from germline, CDR1 is MDHEN and CDR2 is SYDVKM. This CDR3 is built from 14 residues. CDR3 amino acids: CAGSQDSGNEKLFF. The CDR3 region has the DNA TGTGCCGGCAGCCAGGACTCAGGAAATGAAAAACTGTTTTTT.

The V gene is TRBV27, the J gene TRBJ2-3; D call uncertain. Trimming pared 3 bases from V and 4 bases from J, leaving 8 bases between. CDR1 and CDR2 (germline): MNHEY, SMNVEV (reference sequence). This CDR3 has 13 amino acids. CDR3: CASSFKAPDTQYF. CDR3 nucleotides: TGTGCCAGCAGTTTTAAGGCCCCAGATACGCAGTATTTT.

This clonotype was seen many times. This chain's CDR3 is CASSRGAGELFF. Here the CDR3 DNA reads TGTGCCAGTAGTCGGGGGGCAGGGGAGCTGTTTTTT. This rearrangement joins TRBV19 to TRBJ2-2, with D possibly TRBD2 on 7 matching bases. Trimming removed 5 bases at V and 8 bases at J, with 9 bases between. This CDR3 spans 12 amino acids. Germline V CDR1 and CDR2: LNHDA, SQIVND (reference sequence).

With respect to this clonotype: The junction does not match germline at one end; this may be a read error. The chain couples TRBV29-1 to TRBJ2-1; a possible D gene is TRBD2 (6 bases). The CDR3 runs 11 residues. Germline V CDR1 and CDR2: SQVTM, ANQGSEA. CDR3 protein: CSVGPGREQFF. DNA of the CDR3: TGCAGCGTAGGGCCGGGACGGGAGCAGTTCTTT.

Only a few counts were recorded for this clonotype. The gene calls are TRBV20-1 and TRBJ1-2; perhaps TRBD1 as D (6 bases). V dropped 6 bases and J dropped 3 bases, with 17 bases sitting between them. This CDR3 has 14 amino acids. Germline V gene sequence: CDR1 DFQATT, CDR2 SNEGSKA (reference sequence). The chain's CDR3 is CSANPEGGYYGYTF. CDR3 in DNA: TGCAGTGCAAACCCCGAGGGGGGCTACTATGGCTACACCTTC.

The J gene is TRBJ1-2, the V gene TRBV29-1; TRBD1 might be the D (6 bases). This CDR3 spans 11 amino acids. V lost 7 bases, J lost 4 bases, and 10 bases lay in between. Germline V gene data show CDR1 as SQVTM and CDR2 as ANQGSEA. The CDR3 here is CSAPTGYGYTF. CDR3 in DNA: TGCAGCGCACCGACAGGCTATGGCTACACCTTC.

The chain is built from TRBV7-2 and TRBJ1-4, with D uncertain. Germline CDR1 and CDR2: SGHTA and FQGNSA. V gave up 6 bases and J gave up 1 base, with 12 bases separating them. The CDR3 runs 15 residues. CDR3 nucleotide sequence: TGTGCCAGCAGTCCATCCCTGGGAACTAATGAAAAACTGTTTTTT. This gives the protein CASSPSLGTNEKLFF.

This clonotype was found many times. The chain has TRBV9 and TRBJ2-7, with 8 bases identical to TRBD1. With 0 bases clipped from V and 2 bases from J, the junction kept 4 bases outside the gene matches. The CDR3 totals 15 residues. CDR1 is SGDLS, CDR2 YYNGEE, per germline. CDR3: CASSVAGTGAYEQYF. The CDR3 DNA reads TGTGCCAGCAGCGTAGCCGGGACAGGCGCCTACGAGCAGTACTTC.

This rearrangement joins TRBV29-1 to TRBJ2-1; perhaps TRBD2 as D (6 bases). The CDR3 is made up of 16 amino acids. CDR1 and CDR2 (germline): SQVTM, ANQGSEA. V was shortened by 6 bases and J by 6 bases, with 24 bases between the two germline ends. The CDR3 protein is CSVVPYGREKVNEQFF. As DNA, the CDR3 is TGCAGCGTGGTCCCCTACGGACGGGAGAAGGTCAATGAGCAGTTCTTC.

A few counts support this clonotype. This chain connects TRBV5-6 to TRBJ2-7, with unresolved D. The CDR3 loop spans 14 amino acids. Trimming pared 1 base from V and 2 bases from J, leaving 10 bases between. The germline V gene encodes CDR1 SGHDT and CDR2 YYEEEE. This chain's CDR3 is CASSLPDQTYEQYF. As DNA, the CDR3 is TGTGCCAGCAGCTTGCCAGACCAGACCTACGAGCAGTACTTC.

This clonotype was counted once. DNA of the CDR3: TGTGCCAGCAGCGTTAGCTCTAGCGGGGGGCCGCAGTTCTTC. It yields the protein CASSVSSSGGPQFF. V and J are TRBV9 and TRBJ2-5; 11 nucleotides match TRBD2. The J call may be wrong; the DNA end is better matched by TRBJ2-1. CDR1 and CDR2 (germline): SGDLS, YYNGEE. This CDR3 has 14 residues.

This clonotype appeared a few times. The J gene is TRBJ2-5, the V gene TRBV7-9, with unresolved D. The J call is uncertain, as TRBJ2-1 better fits the DNA end. The CDR3 consists of 13 residues. Germline loops: CDR1 SEHNR, CDR2 FQNEAQ (reference sequence). The CDR3 region has the DNA TGTGCCAGCAGCTTAGCCCTTGGGGATGAGCAGTTCTTC. Protein sequence: CASSLALGDEQFF.

The sample holds a few counts of this clonotype. This chain connects TRBV7-9 to TRBJ1-4; 7 bases are a match to TRBD1. The CDR3 sequence is 15 residues long. With 5 bases clipped from V and 7 bases from J, the junction kept 10 bases outside the gene matches. The germline gives CDR1 SEHNR, CDR2 FQNEAQ (reference sequence). CDR3 in DNA: TGTGCCAGCAGCGGGAGACAGGGAGTGATTGAAAAACTGTTTTTT. This codes for CASSGRQGVIEKLFF.

The chain has TRBV20-1 and TRBJ1-4, with TRBD1 matching over 7 bases. Germline CDR1 reads DFQATT; CDR2 reads SNEGSKA (reference sequence). The CDR3 extends over 18 amino acids. Trimming removed 5 bases from V and 5 bases from J; junction bases left unmatched: 20. The CDR3 region is CSALDRERLAGWNEKLFF. Here the CDR3 DNA reads TGCAGTGCTCTAGACAGGGAAAGGTTGGCAGGTTGGAATGAAAAACTGTTTTTT.

This clonotype was observed a few times. The gene calls are TRBV5-1 and TRBJ1-4; 7 nucleotides match TRBD1. The CDR3 covers 14 residues. After removal of 5 bases from V and 2 bases from J, the junction contained 3 bases not matched to a gene. Germline loops: CDR1 SGHRS, CDR2 YFSETQ. Here the CDR3 reads CASRQTGTNEKLFF. For the CDR3, the DNA is TGCGCCAGCAGACAGACAGGGACTAATGAAAAACTGTTTTTT. Complete variable domain (other parts from reference TRBV5-1 and TRBJ1-4): KAGVTQTPRYLIKTRGQQVTLSCSPISGHRSVSWYQQTPGQGLQFLFEYFSETQRNKGNFPGRFSGRQFSNSRSEMNVSTLELGDSALYLCASRQTGTNEKLFFGSGTQLSVL.

This chain connects TRBV6-1 to TRBJ1-4; D gene uncertain. The V gene's germline CDR1 is MNHNS and CDR2 SASEGT. The CDR3 has 12 amino acids. Trimming removed 9 bases from V and 2 bases from J, with 7 bases in between. The CDR3 reads CASGMTNEKLFF. CDR3 bases: TGTGCCAGTGGGATGACTAATGAAAAACTGTTTTTT.